This is a list of T cell receptor beta chains from one sample in a study of blood T cell repertoires in COVID-19. This table comes from immunoSEQ multiplex PCR, and its TCRdb copy is limited to in-frame clones, with some not included. The sample lists approximately 100,000 clones, 84% occurring once. The sample was peripheral blood. The receptors shown here come from an older woman with acute or convalescent COVID-19. Both conserved end residues are part of each CDR3. D genes are given only for firm matches. The size entry is marked missing in some rows and otherwise reads once, few, many or a size class.

J gene: TRBJ2-2; V gene: TRBV20-1; D gene: .; clone size: few; CDR3 DNA: TGCAGTGCTAGTAAAGCGCCCAACACCGGGGAGCTGTTTTTT; CDR3 protein: CSASKAPNTGELFF
J gene: TRBJ2-5; V gene: TRBV5-1; D gene: TRBD1; clone size: .; CDR3 DNA: TGCGCCAGCAGCTTGGTCGGGACAGGGGAAGAGACCCAGTACTTC; CDR3 protein: CASSLVGTGEETQYF
J gene: TRBJ2-1; V gene: TRBV24-1; D gene: .; clone size: .; CDR3 DNA: TGTGCCACCAGTGAGGCTATGGGCGACAGTCTCAATGAGCAGTTCTTC; CDR3 protein: CATSEAMGDSLNEQFF
J gene: TRBJ2-1; V gene: TRBV14; D gene: TRBD2; clone size: .; CDR3 DNA: TGTGCCAGCAGCCGCCAGCCCGGGACTAGAAGTGAGCAGTTCTTC; CDR3 protein: CASSRQPGTRSEQFF
J gene: TRBJ1-6; V gene: TRBV7-2; D gene: .; clone size: .; CDR3 DNA: TGTGCCAGCACCTTACTGGGCGGGAGAGGGGGGAATTCACCCCTCCACTTT; CDR3 protein: CASTLLGGRGGNSPLHF
J gene: TRBJ1-2; V gene: TRBV11-1; D gene: .; clone size: few; CDR3 DNA: TGTGCCAGCAGCTTAGAGGCCAGGCTTCGTTCAGGCTACACCTTC; CDR3 protein: CASSLEARLRSGYTF
J gene: TRBJ1-2; V gene: TRBV5-4; D gene: .; clone size: .; CDR3 DNA: TGTGCCAGCAGCTTGGGTAGAGGGCTGCAGGATTACACCTTC; CDR3 protein: CASSLGRGLQDYTF
J gene: TRBJ2-4; V gene: TRBV5-4; D gene: .; clone size: .; CDR3 DNA: TGTGCCAGCAGCTTGGCCACAGTAGCCAAAAACATTCAGTACTTC; CDR3 protein: CASSLATVAKNIQYF
J gene: TRBJ2-1; V gene: TRBV2; D gene: .; clone size: once; CDR3 DNA: TGTGCCAGCATACGGACTGGGGCCTACAATGAGCAGTTCTTC; CDR3 protein: CASIRTGAYNEQFF
J gene: TRBJ2-7; V gene: TRBV5-4; D gene: .; clone size: .; CDR3 DNA: TGTGCCAGCAGCTCAGCAGGGGAAGGTTATGAGCAGTACTTC; CDR3 protein: CASSSAGEGYEQYF
J gene: TRBJ2-1; V gene: TRBV18; D gene: TRBD2; clone size: .; CDR3 DNA: TGTGCCAGCTCACCACCCGCAGGTAGCGGGGGGAATGAGCAGTTCTTC; CDR3 protein: CASSPPAGSGGNEQFF
J gene: TRBJ2-1; V gene: TRBV28; D gene: TRBD1; clone size: .; CDR3 DNA: TGTGCCAGCAGCTCAGACAGGGTCCTTTACAATGAGCAGTTCTTC; CDR3 protein: CASSSDRVLYNEQFF
J gene: TRBJ1-6; V gene: TRBV5-6; D gene: .; clone size: .; CDR3 DNA: TGTGCCAGCAGCCTCGTGGGGGCGCCGAATAATTCACCCCTCCACTTT; CDR3 protein: CASSLVGAPNNSPLHF
J gene: TRBJ1-2; V gene: TRBV5-1; D gene: TRBD1; clone size: .; CDR3 DNA: TGCGCCAGCAGCTCTCTCTCGACAGGGTCCCACTATGGCTACACCTTC; CDR3 protein: CASSSLSTGSHYGYTF
J gene: TRBJ2-7; V gene: TRBV5-1; D gene: .; clone size: few; CDR3 DNA: TGCGCCAGCAGCTTGGGGATTGGAGGGTTTAAATCGGACGAGCAGTACTTC; CDR3 protein: CASSLGIGGFKSDEQYF
J gene: TRBJ2-7; V gene: TRBV11-2; D gene: .; clone size: .; CDR3 DNA: TGTGCCAGCAGTAAGCCGACAGCCAAGAACTACGAGCAGTACTTC; CDR3 protein: CASSKPTAKNYEQYF
J gene: TRBJ2-1; V gene: TRBV5-4; D gene: TRBD2; clone size: .; CDR3 DNA: TGTGCCAGCAGCTTGGGAACTAGCGGGTCCTACAATGAGCAGTTCTTC; CDR3 protein: CASSLGTSGSYNEQFF
J gene: TRBJ1-5; V gene: TRBV9; D gene: TRBD1; clone size: .; CDR3 DNA: TGTGCCAGCAGCGTAGGGGCAGGGGGTCAGCCCCAGCATTTT; CDR3 protein: CASSVGAGGQPQHF
J gene: TRBJ2-7; V gene: TRBV20-1; D gene: TRBD2; clone size: .; CDR3 DNA: TGCAGTGCCACCGGGAGGCCCGAGCAGTACTTC; CDR3 protein: CSATGRPEQYF
J gene: TRBJ1-1; V gene: TRBV7-2; D gene: TRBD1; clone size: once; CDR3 DNA: TGTGCCAGCAGCCCACAGGGGGCCGTGAACACTGAAGCTTTCTTT; CDR3 protein: CASSPQGAVNTEAFF
J gene: TRBJ2-2; V gene: TRBV2; D gene: TRBD2; clone size: .; CDR3 DNA: TGTGCCAGCAGTTGGGAGGGCACCAACACCGGGGAGCTGTTTTTT; CDR3 protein: CASSWEGTNTGELFF
J gene: TRBJ1-5; V gene: TRBV12-3/TRBV12-4; D gene: TRBD1; clone size: .; CDR3 DNA: TGTGCCAGCAGTCTCGGACAGGGTCAGCCCCAGCATTTT; CDR3 protein: CASSLGQGQPQHF
J gene: TRBJ1-2; V gene: TRBV18; D gene: .; clone size: .; CDR3 DNA: TGTGCCAGCTCACCACCGGTGGCTGGGGGCGCGTATGGCTACACCTTC; CDR3 protein: CASSPPVAGGAYGYTF
J gene: TRBJ1-1; V gene: TRBV5-5; D gene: .; clone size: few; CDR3 DNA: TGTGCCAGCGGCGGGAGGCAATCCCTGAACACTGAAGCTTTCTTT; CDR3 protein: CASGGRQSLNTEAFF
J gene: TRBJ2-7; V gene: TRBV7-2; D gene: .; clone size: .; CDR3 DNA: TGTGCCAGCAGCCAACCGTCACTCTACGAGCAGTACTTC; CDR3 protein: CASSQPSLYEQYF
J gene: TRBJ2-3; V gene: TRBV20-1; D gene: .; clone size: .; CDR3 DNA: TGCAGTGCTAGTCTTACTAGCTTCGGGGCAGATACGCAGTATTTT; CDR3 protein: CSASLTSFGADTQYF
J gene: TRBJ2-5; V gene: TRBV2; D gene: TRBD2; clone size: .; CDR3 DNA: TGTGCCAGTACTGGACTAGCGGGGGCCCCCGGGACCCAGTACTTC; CDR3 protein: CASTGLAGAPGTQYF
J gene: TRBJ2-5; V gene: TRBV7-2; D gene: TRBD2; clone size: .; CDR3 DNA: TGTGCCAGCAGCCCGTGGACTAGCGGGGGTGGACAGACCCAGTACTTC; CDR3 protein: CASSPWTSGGGQTQYF
J gene: TRBJ2-5; V gene: TRBV7-3; D gene: .; clone size: .; CDR3 DNA: TGTGCCAGCAGCTTCCTACTTCAAGAGACCCAGTACTTC; CDR3 protein: CASSFLLQETQYF
J gene: TRBJ1-5; V gene: TRBV3-1/TRBV3-2; D gene: .; clone size: .; CDR3 DNA: TGTGCCAGCAGCCCCCGGGGGGGCAATCAGCCCCAGCATTTT; CDR3 protein: CASSPRGGNQPQHF
J gene: TRBJ2-1; V gene: TRBV3-1/TRBV3-2; D gene: TRBD2; clone size: .; CDR3 DNA: TGTGCCAGCAGCAAGGACCCCCCCGCGGGGGGGGTGAATGAGCAGTTCTTC; CDR3 protein: CASSKDPPAGGVNEQFF
J gene: TRBJ1-1; V gene: TRBV12-3/TRBV12-4; D gene: .; clone size: .; CDR3 DNA: TGTGCCAGCACCTGGACAGAGAACACTGAAGCTTTCTTT; CDR3 protein: CASTWTENTEAFF
J gene: TRBJ2-1; V gene: TRBV2; D gene: .; clone size: .; CDR3 DNA: TGTGCCAGCAGTGTGTCGGGATCCTACAATGAGCAGTTCTTC; CDR3 protein: CASSVSGSYNEQFF
J gene: TRBJ2-4; V gene: TRBV5-1; D gene: .; clone size: .; CDR3 DNA: TGCGCCAGCAGCTTGGGGTCAGATTCTAAAAACATTCAGTACTTC; CDR3 protein: CASSLGSDSKNIQYF
J gene: TRBJ2-2; V gene: TRBV7-8; D gene: TRBD2; clone size: .; CDR3 DNA: TGTGCCAGCACAACTAGCGTCGGGGAGCTGTTTTTT; CDR3 protein: CASTTSVGELFF
J gene: TRBJ2-7; V gene: TRBV19; D gene: .; clone size: .; CDR3 DNA: TGTGCCAGTAGTATAGCTCCAGGTAGGAACGAGCAGTACTTC; CDR3 protein: CASSIAPGRNEQYF
J gene: TRBJ1-5; V gene: TRBV19; D gene: .; clone size: .; CDR3 DNA: TGTGCCAGTAGTATTATAGTGGCAGGGGAACAGCCCCAGCATTTT; CDR3 protein: CASSIIVAGEQPQHF
J gene: TRBJ1-1; V gene: TRBV5-1; D gene: TRBD1; clone size: .; CDR3 DNA: TGCGCCAGCAGCTTGGCCGGACAGGGACTCACTGAAGCTTTCTTT; CDR3 protein: CASSLAGQGLTEAFF